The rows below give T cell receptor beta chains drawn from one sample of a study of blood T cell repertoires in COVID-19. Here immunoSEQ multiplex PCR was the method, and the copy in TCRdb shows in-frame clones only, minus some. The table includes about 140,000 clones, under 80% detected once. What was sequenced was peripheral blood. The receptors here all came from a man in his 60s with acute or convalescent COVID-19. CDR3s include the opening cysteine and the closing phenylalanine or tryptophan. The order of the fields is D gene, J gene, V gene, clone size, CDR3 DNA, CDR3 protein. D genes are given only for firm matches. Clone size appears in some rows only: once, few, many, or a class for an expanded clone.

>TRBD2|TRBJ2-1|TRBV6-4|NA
TGTGCCAGCAGCCACTTAGCGGGAGAATACAATGAGCAGTTCTTC
CASSHLAGEYNEQFF
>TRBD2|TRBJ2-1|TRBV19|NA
TGTGCCAGTAGACTAGCGGGAGTGGGTGAGCAGTTCTTC
CASRLAGVGEQFF
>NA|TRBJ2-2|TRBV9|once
TGTGCCAGCAGCACCGGGACAATAAACACCGGGGAGCTGTTTTTT
CASSTGTINTGELFF
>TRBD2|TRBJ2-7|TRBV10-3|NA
TGTGCCATCAGTGAGTCACCTAGCGGGAGGGGCGAGCAGTACTTC
CAISESPSGRGEQYF
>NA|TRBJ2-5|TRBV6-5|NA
TGTGCCAGCAGTCACCGAACTAGCACAAAGACCCAGTACTTC
CASSHRTSTKTQYF
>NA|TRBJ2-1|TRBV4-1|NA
TGCGCCAGCAGCCAGTACGGGGGTACCTACAATGAGCAGTTCTTC
CASSQYGGTYNEQFF
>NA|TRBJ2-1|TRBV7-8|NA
TGTGCCAGCAGCTTAGCGAGACAGAATAACAATGAGCAGTTCTTC
CASSLARQNNNEQFF
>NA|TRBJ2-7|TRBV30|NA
TGTGCCTGGAGTGAAGATAGTGATAGCTCCTACGAGCAGTACTTC
CAWSEDSDSSYEQYF
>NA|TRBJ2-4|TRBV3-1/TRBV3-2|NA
TGTGCCAGCAGCCAAGATCCCACAGGGTGGAGAAACATTCAGTACTTC
CASSQDPTGWRNIQYF
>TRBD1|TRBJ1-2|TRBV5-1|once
TGCGCCAGCAGCTTTAGGGCAGGGGGCAATCTTGGCTACACCTTC
CASSFRAGGNLGYTF
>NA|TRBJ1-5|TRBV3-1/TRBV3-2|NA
TGTGCCAGCAGCCAAGATCCCGGGTCGCCCCAGCATTTT
CASSQDPGSPQHF
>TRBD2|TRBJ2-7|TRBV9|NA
TGTGCCAGCAGCGTAGGTCTAGCGGGAGGCCCCTCCTACGAGCAGTACTTC
CASSVGLAGGPSYEQYF
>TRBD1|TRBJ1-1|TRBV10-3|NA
TGTGCCATCAGGCAGGGGGCACGGGCTTTCTTT
CAIRQGARAFF
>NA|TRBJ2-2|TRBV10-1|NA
TGCGCCAGCAGTGACAGGGGAAAGGGCACCGGGGAGCTGTTTTTT
CASSDRGKGTGELFF
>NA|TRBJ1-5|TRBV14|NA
TGTGCCAGCAGCCAAGATAACCTGACAGTCCATAGCAATCAGCCCCAGCATTTT
CASSQDNLTVHSNQPQHF
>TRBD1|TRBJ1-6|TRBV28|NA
TGTGCCAGCAAAACCGGGACAGGGGGCTCCTATAATTCACCCCTCCACTTT
CASKTGTGGSYNSPLHF
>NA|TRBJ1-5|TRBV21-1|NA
TGTGCCAGCAGCAAAGCGGGACAGGGGTTCACTCAGCCCCAGCATTTT
CASSKAGQGFTQPQHF
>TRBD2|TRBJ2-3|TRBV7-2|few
TGTGCCAGCAGCTGGACTAGCCGAGATACGCAGTATTTT
CASSWTSRDTQYF
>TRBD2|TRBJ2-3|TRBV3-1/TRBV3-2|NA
TGTGCCAGCAGCCAACACACTAGCGGAGGGAGCACAGATACGCAGTATTTT
CASSQHTSGGSTDTQYF
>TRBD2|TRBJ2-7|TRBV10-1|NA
TGCGCCAGCAGTGAGTCGTTACTAGCGGGTGGCTACGAGCAGTACTTC
CASSESLLAGGYEQYF
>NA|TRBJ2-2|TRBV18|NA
TGTGCCAGCTCACCAATAGGGGGGAACACCGGGGAGCTGTTTTTT
CASSPIGGNTGELFF
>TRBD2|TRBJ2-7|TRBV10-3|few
TGTGCCATCAGTGGGGTAGCGGGCGAGCAGTACTTC
CAISGVAGEQYF
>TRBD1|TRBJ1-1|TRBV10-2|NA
TGCGCCAGCAGCTGGACAGGGTTTGAAGCTTTCTTT
CASSWTGFEAFF
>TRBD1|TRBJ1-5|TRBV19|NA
TGTGCCAGTATCCCGGGACAGGGCAATCAGCCCCAGCATTTT
CASIPGQGNQPQHF
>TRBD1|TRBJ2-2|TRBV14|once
TGTGCCAGCAGGGGACAGGGGGCTTCCACCGGGGAGCTGTTTTTT
CASRGQGASTGELFF
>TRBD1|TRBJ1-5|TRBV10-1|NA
TGCGCCAGCAGCCTTCGACAGGGGGAGAACAATCAGCCCCAGCATTTT
CASSLRQGENNQPQHF
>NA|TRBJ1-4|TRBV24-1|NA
TGTGCCATAAAAGGGCGGGGGAGGGAAAAACTGTTTTTT
CAIKGRGREKLFF
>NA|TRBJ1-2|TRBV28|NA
TGTGCCAGCATGACGCAGAGGGATGGCTACACCTTC
CASMTQRDGYTF
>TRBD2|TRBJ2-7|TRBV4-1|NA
TGCGCCAGCAGCCAAGACCGGACTAGCGGGATCAGCGAGCAGTACTTC
CASSQDRTSGISEQYF
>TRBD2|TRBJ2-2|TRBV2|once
TGTGCCAGCACCTTACTAGCGGGAGAGGACACCGGGGAGCTGTTTTTT
CASTLLAGEDTGELFF
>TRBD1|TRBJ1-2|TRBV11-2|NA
TGTGCCAGCAGCTCGACAGGGGGGAACTTTGGCTACACCTTC
CASSSTGGNFGYTF
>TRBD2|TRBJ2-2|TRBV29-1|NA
TGCAGCGGATCCTCCCCTGCGGGAGGAAACACCGGGGAGCTGTTTTTT
CSGSSPAGGNTGELFF
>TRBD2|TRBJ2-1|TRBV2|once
TGTGCCAGCATGCTAGCGGTTTTCTATGAGCAGTTCTTC
CASMLAVFYEQFF
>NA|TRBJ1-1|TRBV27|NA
TGTGCCAGCAGTCTAGGGGGTCGGGGTGAAGCTTTCTTT
CASSLGGRGEAFF
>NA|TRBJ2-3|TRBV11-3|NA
TGTGCCAGCAGCCTCGGGGGAGTGGGTCCAGATACGCAGTATTTT
CASSLGGVGPDTQYF
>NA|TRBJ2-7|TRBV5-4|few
TGTGCCAGCAGCTTCACGAGCGGGCCGTTCGGGGAGCAGTACTTC
CASSFTSGPFGEQYF
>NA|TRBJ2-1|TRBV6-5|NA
TGTGCCAGCATTTCAAGGGGGGGCGATGAGCAGTTCTTC
CASISRGGDEQFF
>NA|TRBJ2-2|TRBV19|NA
TGTGCCAGTTCATGGCAGGGGTCCGGGGAGCTGTTTTTT
CASSWQGSGELFF
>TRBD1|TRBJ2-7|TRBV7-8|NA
TGTGCCAGCAGCACGACAGGGGTGCTACGGAACGAGCAGTACTTC
CASSTTGVLRNEQYF
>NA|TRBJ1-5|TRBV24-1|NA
TGTGCCACCCACAGGGAATATCAGCCCCAGCATTTT
CATHREYQPQHF
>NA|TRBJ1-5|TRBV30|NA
TGTGCCTGGAGGGAGGGAGGGATAAGCAATCAGCCCCAGCATTTT
CAWREGGISNQPQHF
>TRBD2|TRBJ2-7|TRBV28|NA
TGTGCCAGCAGTTTAGGGACTAGCGGGCCCTACGAGCAGTACTTC
CASSLGTSGPYEQYF
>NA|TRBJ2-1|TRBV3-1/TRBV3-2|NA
TGTGCCAGCAGCCAAGAAACCCCGGGAGTGACCTACAATGAGCAGTTCTTC
CASSQETPGVTYNEQFF
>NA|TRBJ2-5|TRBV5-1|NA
TGCGCCAGCAGCATCGGGGGACAAGAGACCCAGTACTTC
CASSIGGQETQYF
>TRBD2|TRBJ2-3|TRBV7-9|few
TGTGCCAGCAGCTTATTGTGGGCGGGAGAAACAGATACGCAGTATTTT
CASSLLWAGETDTQYF
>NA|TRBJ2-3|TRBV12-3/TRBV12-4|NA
TGTGCCAGCAGTCGGGGAAGCACAGATACGCAGTATTTT
CASSRGSTDTQYF
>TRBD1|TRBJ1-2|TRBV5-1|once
TGCGCCAGCAGCAATGGACAGGGGGCGGGCTACACCTTC
CASSNGQGAGYTF
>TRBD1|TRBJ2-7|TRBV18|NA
TGTGCCAGCTCCTCGACAGGGATCGCCTACGAGCAGTACTTC
CASSSTGIAYEQYF
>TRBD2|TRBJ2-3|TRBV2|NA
TGTGCCAGCTCGATGCAGGGACTAGCGGGAGGGTTAGCAGATACGCAGTATTTT
CASSMQGLAGGLADTQYF